This TCR beta chain comes out of a study of T cell responses to AZD1222 COVID-19 vaccine. The CDR3 sequence is 13 residues long. Trimming took 6 bases from V and 9 from J, leaving 12 bases between them. Looked up from germline, CDR1 is SGHAT and CDR2 is FQNNGV. TCRdb's table, derived via immunoSEQ multiplex PCR, lists solely in-frame clones and lacks some. The data contain roughly 200,000 clones, approximately 90% of them singletons. This clone was counted a few times. The chain links TRBV11-2 to TRBJ1-6; no firm D call. The receptor's source is an adult who received the AZD1222 COVID-19 vaccine. This specimen was peripheral blood, taken 28 days after the second AZD1222 dose. CDR3 bases: TGTGCCAGCAGTGCCGGGGTCCTTTCACCCCTCCACTTT. Translating it yields CASSAGVLSPLHF.